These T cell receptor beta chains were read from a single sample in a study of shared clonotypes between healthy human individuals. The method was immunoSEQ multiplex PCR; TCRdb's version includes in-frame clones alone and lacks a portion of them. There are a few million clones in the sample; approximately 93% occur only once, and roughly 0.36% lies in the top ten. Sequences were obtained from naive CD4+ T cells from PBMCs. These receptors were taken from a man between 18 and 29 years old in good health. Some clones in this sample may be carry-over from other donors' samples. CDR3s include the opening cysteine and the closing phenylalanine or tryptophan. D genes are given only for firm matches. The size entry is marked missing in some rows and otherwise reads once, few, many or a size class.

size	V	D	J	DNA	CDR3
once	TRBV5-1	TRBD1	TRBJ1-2	TGCGCCAGCAAGGTGAAAGGGGGCTCGGATTATGGCTACACCTTC	CASKVKGGSDYGYTF
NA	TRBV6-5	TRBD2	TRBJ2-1	TGTGCCAGCAGTTACTCCGGGACTAGCGGAAACAATGAGCAGTTCTTC	CASSYSGTSGNNEQFF
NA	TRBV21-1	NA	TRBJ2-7	TGTGCCAGCAGCACGGAAATACGGACTAGCGGCCGCTACGAGCAGTACTTC	CASSTEIRTSGRYEQYF
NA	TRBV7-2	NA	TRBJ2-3	TGTGCCAGCAATGACAGGTTTTTCAGCACAGATACGCAGTATTTT	CASNDRFFSTDTQYF
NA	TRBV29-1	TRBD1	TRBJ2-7	TGCAGCATCATCCGGGACAGCACCTACGAGCAGTACTTC	CSIIRDSTYEQYF
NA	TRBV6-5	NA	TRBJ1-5	TGTGCCAGCAGTTACTCCCAGGGGCAAGGTCAGCCCCAGCATTTT	CASSYSQGQGQPQHF
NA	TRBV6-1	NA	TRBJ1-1	TGTGCCAGCGCCAGCAAGGGGAACACTGAAGCTTTCTTT	CASASKGNTEAFF
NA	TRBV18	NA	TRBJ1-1	TGTGCCAGCTCACCGCAAGGGGGGGGTTTGAACACTGAAGCTTTCTTT	CASSPQGGGLNTEAFF
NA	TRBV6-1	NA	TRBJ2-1	TGTGCCGGGGGCAGGGGATCTGCTGAGCAGTTCTTC	CAGGRGSAEQFF
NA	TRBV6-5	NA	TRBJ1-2	TGTGCCACCCGGCCCGGGGGATCTTATGGCTACACCTTC	CATRPGGSYGYTF
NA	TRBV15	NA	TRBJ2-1	TGTGCCACCAGCAAGAGGAGGGGAGGTGAGCAGTTCTTC	CATSKRRGGEQFF
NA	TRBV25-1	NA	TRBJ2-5	TGTGCCAGCAGTGAATCGACGTCACTAGTGGGGCGGGAGACCCAGTACTTC	CASSESTSLVGRETQYF
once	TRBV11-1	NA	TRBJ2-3	TGTGCCAGCAGCTTAGAGCCCCTAGCGTCAGGCACAGATACGCAGTATTTT	CASSLEPLASGTDTQYF
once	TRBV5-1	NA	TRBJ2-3	TGCGCCAGCAGCTTGGGGCCCCGCGGCACAGATACGCAGTATTTT	CASSLGPRGTDTQYF
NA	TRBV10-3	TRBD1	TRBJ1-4	TGTGCCAGCCGAGACAGGGCAAGTAATGAAAAACTGTTTTTT	CASRDRASNEKLFF
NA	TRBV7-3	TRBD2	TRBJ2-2	TGTGCCAGCAGCTTAATGGGCGGGAGCGACGGGGAGCTGTTTTTT	CASSLMGGSDGELFF
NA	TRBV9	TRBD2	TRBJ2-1	TGTGCCAGCAGCGGAAAGACCGGGACTACGGGAAATGAGCAGTTCTTC	CASSGKTGTTGNEQFF